This TCR beta chain was found in a study of Graves' ophthalmopathy and Graves' hyperthyroidism (dated by TCRdb to between 2017 and 2018). Notes on the research overall: Peripheral blood was collected at initial diagnosis, before any treatment. To explore V-J signatures that distinguish ophthalmopathy from hyperthyroidism, a discovery set of 95 to 100 patients was enrolled, made up of some 41 with ophthalmopathy and 57 with stable hyperthyroidism. The 100 discovery patients were randomly split 7:3 into training and test sets. In total, approximately 130 blood samples were TCR-sequenced: around 42 ophthalmopathy, approximately 75 hyperthyroidism and some 17 hyperthyroidism-to-ophthalmopathy patients. For independent validation, a separate cohort was made up of 18 to 20 hyperthyroidism patients plus 17 patients who later progressed from hyperthyroidism to ophthalmopathy. T-cell repertoires of thyroid tissue and blood were compared in five or six hyperthyroidism patients. To tell Graves' ophthalmopathy apart from Graves' hyperthyroidism, and to predict which patients would progress to ophthalmopathy, the study relied on TCR beta repertoire signatures. Following sample collection, hyperthyroidism patients were given methimazole at a starting dose of 30 mg daily, and ophthalmopathy patients were given high-dose intravenous methylprednisolone. Here is what the overall study found, with its caveats: In validation, the model predicted ophthalmopathy progression with about 70% sensitivity and less than 80% specificity; roughly 11 predicted patients were CT-confirmed with GO in a median of around 6.5 months. Sample size was not predetermined statistically, and investigators were not blinded to group allocation. Most expanded thyroid clonotypes with frequency above 0.001 were also detected in blood, suggesting blood repertoires may reflect the thyroid immune response. In cross-validation, the 13-signature model distinguished ophthalmopathy from stable hyperthyroidism with 87.88% sensitivity and roughly 84% specificity, while in the test set the corresponding values were about 80% and 75%.

Measured from the cysteine to the phenylalanine, the CDR3 is 14 residues long. CDR3 DNA only is kept here, 42 bases in frame from base 1. A distance of 17 bases separates the germline ends of V and J, which lose 5 bases and 4 bases respectively. The germline V gene (reference sequence) specifies DFQATT as CDR1 and SNEGSKA as CDR2. In this sample, this clonotype turned up many times. The specificity of this receptor is unknown. Base qualities are not provided; no much larger clone lies one nucleotide away. Patients with ophthalmopathy had moderately to severely active disease, with a Clinical Activity Score of 3 or more, a NOSPECS grade of 4 or more, and a disease duration of less than 3 months. Patients with other autoimmune diseases, uncontrolled infections, pregnancy or lactation were excluded. Clinical symptoms, serum thyroxine, TRAb, thyroid ultrasound and orbital computed tomography were used for diagnosis. Using Ficoll-Paque density gradient centrifugation, PBMCs were isolated from less than 13 ml of fresh peripheral blood. Total RNA was extracted using Trizol reagent, and RNA quality was checked on an Agilent 2100 Bioanalyzer.

TCR beta CDR3 regions were amplified from RNA transcripts for repertoire sequencing. The first round was an RT-PCR using HTBI primers with the Qiagen OneStep RT-PCR kit, and this first round was followed by a second-round multiplex PCR, then size selection and purification. The libraries underwent paired-end sequencing with 100 bp reads on an Illumina HiSeq2000. Concerning the study's data processing: SOAPnuke was used to process the reads, throwing out any read that had adapters, had uncalled bases, had a mean Phred below 15, or lacked an exact constant-primer or identifier match. COPE v1.2.5 was used to merge the high-quality paired reads. Clonotypes were defined as unique nucleotide sequences and were aligned to IMGT TRB V, D and J references using MiTCR v1.1. Analysis was restricted to V-J combinations with a frequency above 0.0001, which covered roughly 99% of repertoires. For each V-J combination, a TCR clonal expansion and chaos score was defined as F50 clonal expansion divided by the chaos observed in the TCRdist matrix. Welch's t-statistics and random forest were used to narrow the features down to about a dozen V-J combinations, which were then fed into a naive Bayes classifier. The Morisita-Horn index was used to measure how similar the thyroid and blood repertoires were. TCRdb reprocessing: public reads trimmed at Q25 with fastp, clones called with MiXCR, in-frame beta chains kept. Each CDR3 protein gets just one entry, which takes the most common genes and DNA from the rows behind it. These V and J calls are TCRdb output, not the study's own analysis. This sample holds 350,000 to 400,000 distinct CDR3 sequences; around 20% were observed only once. The top ten clonotypes cover roughly 1.5% of the sample.

The V and J genes are TRBV20-1 and TRBJ1-1; a tentative D match to TRBD1 spans 5 bases. The sample consisted of peripheral blood. The origin of this receptor is a woman in her late teens or twenties with Graves' ophthalmopathy. Donor details come from another sample of the same person, matched by shared clones. The nucleotide sequence is TGCAGTGCTCCCAAGGGGCAAGATAGCACTGAAGCTTTCTTT. It codes for CSAPKGQDSTEAFF.